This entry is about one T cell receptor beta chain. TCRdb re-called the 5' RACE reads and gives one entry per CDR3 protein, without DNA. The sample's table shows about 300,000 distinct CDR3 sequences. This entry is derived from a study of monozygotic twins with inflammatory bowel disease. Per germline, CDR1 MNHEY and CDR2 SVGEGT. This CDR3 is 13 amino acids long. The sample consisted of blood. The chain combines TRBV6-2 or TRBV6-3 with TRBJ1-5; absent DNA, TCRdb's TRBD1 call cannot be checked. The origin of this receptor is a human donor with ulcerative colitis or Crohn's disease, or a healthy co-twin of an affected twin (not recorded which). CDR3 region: CASRGGIGLTQHF.